The 19 T cell receptor beta chains below were found in one sample sequenced in a study of T cells expressing NK-cell markers. TCRdb reprocessed the 5' RACE reads; each CDR3 protein has one entry and no DNA is given. The sample data list about 260,000 distinct CDR3 sequences. Sequencing was done on a sample of blood T cells: a sorted CD56 or NKG2C T cell subset, CD4+ or CD8+ T cells, or bulk PBMC T cells (not recorded which). These receptors were obtained from a man between 18 and 35 years old in good health.

The chain is built from TRBV7-3 and TRBJ2-7; as DNA is missing, the TRBD2 call by TCRdb cannot be tested. The CDR3 spans 13 residues. CDR1 and CDR2 from the germline V gene are SGHTA and FQGTGA. The CDR3 is CASSQAGVDEQYF.

The V and J genes are TRBV7-8 and TRBJ2-5. This CDR3 is 15 amino acids long. Germline-derived CDR1 and CDR2 are SGHVS and FQNEAQ. CDR3 region: CASSLASFSQETQYF.

The chain uses TRBV29-1 and TRBJ1-2. Germline CDR1 SQVTM, CDR2 ANQGSEA. There are 13 residues in the CDR3. The CDR3 spells CSVEERANYGYTF.

The chain employs TRBV7-2 and TRBJ2-2; no DNA is available, so the TRBD1 call from TCRdb remains unchecked. Germline CDR1 is SGHTA and CDR2 is FQGNSA. The CDR3 length is 16 residues. Here the CDR3 reads CASSDRQGARTGELFF.

The chain uses TRBV7-2 and TRBJ2-4; TCRdb's D call, TRBD1, is unchecked because there is no DNA. The CDR3 spans 16 residues. The V gene's germline CDR1 is SGHTA and CDR2 FQGNSA. The CDR3: CASSTDRARAKNIQYF.

CDR3 protein: CASGLKGYNEQFF. V and J are TRBV6-1 and TRBJ2-1. CDR1 is MNHNS and CDR2 is SASEGT in the germline V gene. CDR3 length: 13 amino acids.

V is TRBV20-1 and J is TRBJ1-5. Germline V gene sequence: CDR1 DFQATT, CDR2 SNEGSKA (reference sequence). The CDR3 consists of 15 residues. CDR3 loop: CSASSGGRKDQPQHF.

This chain uses TRBV30 with TRBJ1-5; TCRdb picks TRBD1, but there is no DNA to check that call. Germline CDR1 GTSNPN, CDR2 SVGIG (reference sequence). This CDR3 has 16 amino acids. CDR3 residues: CAWSVLGEGSNQPQHF.

V and J are TRBV28 and TRBJ2-5; TCRdb outputs TRBD2, but without DNA this stays unchecked. The V gene's germline CDR1 is MDHEN and CDR2 SYDVKM. This CDR3 has 16 residues. CDR3 region: CASSSHLAGEMETQYF.

This CDR3 reads CASKPDRDSPLHF. This chain links TRBV25-1 with TRBJ1-6. Germline lookup yields CDR1 MGHDK and CDR2 SYGVNS. This CDR3 has 13 amino acids.

Here the CDR3 reads CSVVGTVSYEQYF. The rearrangement links TRBV29-1 to TRBJ2-7; without DNA, the TCRdb call of TRBD2 cannot be checked. CDR1 is SQVTM, CDR2 ANQGSEA, per germline. The CDR3 length is 13 residues.

This chain joins TRBV12-3 or TRBV12-4 and TRBJ2-1. The CDR3 length is 11 residues. CDR3: CASSFDSRQFF.

CDR3 region: CASSLIGGDEQFF. This chain connects TRBV11-3 to TRBJ2-1; TCRdb returns TRBD1, unconfirmable since there is no DNA. Germline CDR1 is SGHNT and CDR2 is YENEEA. The CDR3 length is 13 residues.

The chain employs TRBV7-2 and TRBJ2-7; the D call of TRBD1 rests on TCRdb alone, since no DNA is present to check it. The CDR3 runs to 16 residues. Germline V lookup: CDR1 SGHTA, CDR2 FQGNSA. This chain's CDR3 is CASSFTAVSISYEQYF.

The chain recombines TRBV30 with TRBJ2-1; TCRdb picks TRBD2, but there is no DNA to check that call. The CDR3 covers 14 residues. The germline gives CDR1 GTSNPN, CDR2 SVGIG (reference sequence). The CDR3 here is CAWVPGLAIHEQFF.

V and J are TRBV6-6 and TRBJ2-3. This CDR3 is built from 12 residues. Germline values: CDR1 MNHNY, CDR2 SVGAGI (reference sequence). The CDR3 loop is CASRLNTDTQYF.

The V and J genes are TRBV10-2 and TRBJ2-1; as DNA is missing, the TRBD2 call by TCRdb cannot be tested. CDR1 is WSHSY and CDR2 is SAAADI in the germline V gene. The CDR3 loop spans 17 amino acids. The CDR3 protein is CASSEGLAGGRWVEQFF.

The CDR3 here is CASSFQPGLSGNTIYF. The rearrangement links TRBV27 to TRBJ1-3; checking the TCRdb D call of TRBD1 is not possible without DNA. Germline-derived CDR1 and CDR2 are MNHEY and SMNVEV (reference sequence). The CDR3 consists of 16 residues.

This sequence joins TRBV7-2 and TRBJ2-1; with no DNA, the TCRdb D assignment of TRBD1 cannot be verified. The CDR3 sequence is 16 residues long. The germline CDR1 and CDR2 sequences are SGHTA and FQGNSA. CDR3 protein: CASTPQGGRSYNEQFF.